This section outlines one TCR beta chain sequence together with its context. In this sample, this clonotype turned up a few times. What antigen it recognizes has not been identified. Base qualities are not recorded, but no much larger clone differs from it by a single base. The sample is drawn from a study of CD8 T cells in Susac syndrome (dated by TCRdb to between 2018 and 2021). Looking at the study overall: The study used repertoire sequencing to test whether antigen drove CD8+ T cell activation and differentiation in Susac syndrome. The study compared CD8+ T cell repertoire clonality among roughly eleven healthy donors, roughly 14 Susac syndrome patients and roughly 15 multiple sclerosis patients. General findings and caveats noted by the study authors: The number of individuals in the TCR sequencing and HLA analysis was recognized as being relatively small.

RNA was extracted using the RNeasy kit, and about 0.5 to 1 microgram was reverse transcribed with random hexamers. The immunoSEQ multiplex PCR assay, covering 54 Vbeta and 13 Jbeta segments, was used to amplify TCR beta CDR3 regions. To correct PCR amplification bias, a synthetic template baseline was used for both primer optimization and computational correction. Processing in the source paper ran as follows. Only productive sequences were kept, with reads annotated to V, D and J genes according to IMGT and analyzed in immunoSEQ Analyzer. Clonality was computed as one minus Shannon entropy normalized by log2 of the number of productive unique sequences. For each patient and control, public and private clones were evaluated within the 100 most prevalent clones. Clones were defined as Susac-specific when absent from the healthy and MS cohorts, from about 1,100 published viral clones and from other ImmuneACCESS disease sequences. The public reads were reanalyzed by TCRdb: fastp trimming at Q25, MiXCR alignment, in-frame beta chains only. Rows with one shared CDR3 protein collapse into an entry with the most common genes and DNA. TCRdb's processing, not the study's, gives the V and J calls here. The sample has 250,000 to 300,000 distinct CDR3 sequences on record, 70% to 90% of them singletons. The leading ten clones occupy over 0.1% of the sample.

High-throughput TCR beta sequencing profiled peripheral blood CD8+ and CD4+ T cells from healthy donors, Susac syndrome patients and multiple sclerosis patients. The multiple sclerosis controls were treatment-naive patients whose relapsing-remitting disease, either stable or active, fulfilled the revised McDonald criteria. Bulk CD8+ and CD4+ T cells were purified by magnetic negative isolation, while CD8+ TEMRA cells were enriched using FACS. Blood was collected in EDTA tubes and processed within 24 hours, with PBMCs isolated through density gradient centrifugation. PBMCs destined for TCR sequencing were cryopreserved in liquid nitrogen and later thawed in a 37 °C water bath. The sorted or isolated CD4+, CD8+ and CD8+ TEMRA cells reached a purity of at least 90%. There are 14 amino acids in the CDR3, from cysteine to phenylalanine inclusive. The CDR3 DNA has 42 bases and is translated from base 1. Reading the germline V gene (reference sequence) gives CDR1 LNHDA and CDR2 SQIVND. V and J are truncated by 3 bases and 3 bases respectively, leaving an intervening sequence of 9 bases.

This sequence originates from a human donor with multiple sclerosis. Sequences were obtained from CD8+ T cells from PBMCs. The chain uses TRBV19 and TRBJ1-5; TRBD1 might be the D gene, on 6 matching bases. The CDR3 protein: CASSIDRYNQPQHF. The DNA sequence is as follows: TGTGCCAGTAGTATTGACAGGTACAATCAGCCCCAGCATTTT.